These 29 T cell receptor beta chains originate from one sample sequenced in a study of T-cell memory formation after mild COVID-19. MiXCR, run by TCRdb on the 5' RACE reads, gives a single entry per CDR3 protein. The table records tens of thousands of distinct CDR3 sequences, roughly 12% of them present only once. The sample comprised PBMCs or a T cell subset sorted from them (not recorded which). These TCRs come from an adult woman who had mild COVID-19 (a few samples of this study predate the infection). Cell type and time point are not known.

This clonotype occurred many times. The chain uses TRBV19 and TRBJ1-1; no clear D gene. Trimming took off 8 bases at V and 3 bases at J, with 13 bases between the two ends. The length of the CDR3 is 13 residues. Germline V CDR1 and CDR2: LNHDA, SQIVND (reference sequence). The CDR3 coding sequence is TGTGCCAGTGTACTTCGGGCGGACACTGAAGCTTTCTTT. It codes for CASVLRADTEAFF.

This clonotype was picked up many times. The V and J genes are TRBV5-1 and TRBJ2-5, with 8 bases aligning to TRBD2. Per the germline V gene, CDR1 is SGHRS and CDR2 is YFSETQ. This CDR3 has 16 residues. V shed 0 bases and J 2 bases; nucleotides not matched to a gene: 6. CDR3 sequence reads: CASSLGSGGGQETQYF. The CDR3 nucleotides read TGCGCCAGCAGCTTGGGCTCCGGGGGGGGTCAAGAGACCCAGTACTTC.

This clonotype occurred many times. CDR3 DNA sequence: TGTGCCAGCAGCTCCTCTAGCGGGGGCACCTACGAGCAGTACTTC. It yields the protein CASSSSSGGTYEQYF. The chain combines TRBV11-3 with TRBJ2-7; TRBD2 aligns across 10 bases. The CDR3 is 15 residues long. Germline CDR1 reads SGHNT; CDR2 reads YENEEA. Trimming cost V 4 bases and J 2 bases; bases outside gene matches: 5. The full variable domain, in which reference TRBV11-3 and TRBJ2-7 provide the parts outside the CDR3, is EAGVVQSPRYKIIEKKQPVAFWCNPISGHNTLYWYLQNLGQGPELLIRYENEEAVDDSQLPKDRFSAERLKGVDSTLKIQPAELGDSAVYLCASSSSSGGTYEQYFGPGTRLTVT.

This clonotype was seen only a few times. The chain couples TRBV14 to TRBJ2-7; tentative D call: TRBD1 (5 bases). V shed 1 base and J shed 5 bases, with 9 bases lying between them. Germline V gives CDR1 SGHDN, CDR2 FVKESK. CDR3 size: 13 residues. The DNA of the CDR3 is TGTGCCAGCAGCCAAGTAAGGGGTGACGAGCAGTACTTC. Amino acids: CASSQVRGDEQYF.

This clonotype was seen many times. The chain uses TRBV5-1 and TRBJ2-1; 7 nucleotides line up with TRBD1. CDR1 and CDR2 from the germline V gene are SGHRS and YFSETQ. The junction had 7 bases not matched to a gene; V was cut back by 4 bases and J by 0 bases. This CDR3 contains 16 residues. The CDR3 loop reads CASSTQGLSSYNEQFF. The CDR3 coding sequence is TGCGCCAGCAGCACACAGGGGCTAAGCTCCTACAATGAGCAGTTCTTC. The full variable domain, rest sourced from reference TRBV5-1 and TRBJ2-1, is KAGVTQTPRYLIKTRGQQVTLSCSPISGHRSVSWYQQTPGQGLQFLFEYFSETQRNKGNFPGRFSGRQFSNSRSEMNVSTLELGDSALYLCASSTQGLSSYNEQFFGPGTRLTVL.

This clonotype was seen repeatedly, ten times or more. The chain uses TRBV4-1 and TRBJ1-4, with unresolved D. This CDR3 spans 21 amino acids. V was trimmed by 4 bases and J by 0 bases, leaving 27 bases between them. Germline-derived CDR1 and CDR2 are MGHRA and YSYEKL. The CDR3 DNA is TGCGCCAGCAGCCGAGGCCAAACCGTAAACTCGAGAATTACAACTAATGAAAAACTGTTTTTT. Protein product: CASSRGQTVNSRITTNEKLFF.

This clonotype was seen at least ten times. This chain connects TRBV11-2 to TRBJ1-1; D is uncertain. Trimming left V 7 bases short and J 7 bases short, with 19 bases between. Germline values: CDR1 SGHAT, CDR2 FQNNGV. The CDR3 is 14 amino acids. The CDR3 coding sequence is TGTGCCAGCACCCTTGGTCGCCAAGGTAGTGAAGCTTTCTTT. Its translation: CASTLGRQGSEAFF.

This clonotype was seen ten or more times. The rearrangement links TRBV7-6 to TRBJ2-5; no clear D gene. Germline CDR1 reads SGHVS; CDR2 reads FNYEAQ. This CDR3 comprises 14 residues. V lost 5 bases and J 6 bases, leaving 16 bases between the germline ends. DNA for the CDR3: TGTGCCAGCAGCCCCATGGCCCAGGAAAAGACCCAGTACTTC. Its protein product is CASSPMAQEKTQYF.

There are many counts of this clonotype. This sequence joins TRBV3-1 and TRBJ2-6, with D uncertain. Germline V gives CDR1 LGHDT, CDR2 YNNKEL (reference sequence). The CDR3 is 18 amino acids. V shed 0 bases and J shed 0 bases, with 12 bases lying between them. The DNA of the CDR3 is TGTGCCAGCAGCCAAGATCGAGGCCCCTTCTCTGGGGCCAACGTCCTGACTTTC. Protein: CASSQDRGPFSGANVLTF.

This clonotype was observed at least ten times. Written as DNA, the CDR3 is TGTGCCAGCTCCGGACCAAACACCGGGGAGCTGTTTTTT. It encodes CASSGPNTGELFF. The V call is TRBV6-6, the J call TRBJ2-2; D is undetermined. This CDR3 region has 13 residues. Deletions cut 8 bases from V and 2 bases from J, with 9 bases between. From germline, CDR1 is MNHNY and CDR2 SVGAGI (reference sequence).

Sample share makes this clonotype medium-sized (0.01 to 0.1%). The chain is built from TRBV7-9 and TRBJ2-1, with 8 bases identical to TRBD2. Germline V gives CDR1 SEHNR, CDR2 FQNEAQ (reference sequence). The V gene end was trimmed by 7 bases and the J gene end by 12 bases; junction bases not matched to a gene: 17. CDR3 length: 15 amino acids. CDR3 in amino acids: CASTQTGGPVDGQFF. The CDR3 DNA is TGTGCCAGCACCCAGACGGGAGGGCCTGTCGATGGGCAGTTCTTC.

The chain couples TRBV5-5 to TRBJ2-1; D not certain. V gave up 2 bases and J gave up 3 bases, with 12 bases separating them. The CDR3 totals 15 residues. Germline CDR1 reads SGHKS; CDR2 reads YYEKEE (reference sequence). The CDR3 region is CASSFRAVGYNEQFF. For the CDR3, the DNA is TGTGCCAGCAGCTTCAGAGCAGTTGGCTACAATGAGCAGTTCTTC.

In its sample, this clonotype ranks as medium-sized. This chain uses TRBV10-3 with TRBJ2-1; D possibly matches TRBD1 or TRBD2 (7 bases each). The CDR3 extends over 16 amino acids. V was trimmed by 10 bases and J by 5 bases, leaving 24 bases between them. CDR1 ENHRY and CDR2 SYGVKD come from the germline V gene. Written as DNA, the CDR3 is TGTGCCACCAGGGGGGGGGCGAGCGGGCCCCACAATGAGCAGTTCTTC. Translating gives CATRGGASGPHNEQFF.

At least ten counts were recorded for this clonotype. This chain uses TRBV5-5 with TRBJ2-2; TRBD1 matches 7 bases. The V gene end was trimmed by 4 bases and the J gene end by 5 bases; junction bases not matched to a gene: 17. The CDR3 is made up of 18 amino acids. CDR1 is SGHKS, CDR2 YYEKEE, per germline (reference sequence). The CDR3: CASSHMTGKLGKTGELFF. The CDR3, as DNA: TGTGCCAGCAGCCACATGACAGGGAAGCTAGGGAAAACCGGGGAGCTGTTTTTT.

Ten or more counts support this clonotype. This chain links TRBV12-3 or TRBV12-4 with TRBJ1-3; TRBD1 agrees at 7 bases. The CDR3 has 14 residues. J was trimmed by 4 bases and V by 3 bases; bases with no gene match: 3. CDR3 in amino acids: CASSFRGQGNTIYF. In nucleotides, the CDR3 is TGTGCCAGCAGTTTTAGGGGGCAGGGAAACACCATATATTTT.

The table lists this clonotype with many counts. This sequence joins TRBV30 and TRBJ2-1, with unresolved D. Germline V gene lookup returns CDR1 GTSNPN and CDR2 SVGIG (reference sequence). The CDR3 has 12 residues. Trimming took 0 bases from V and 8 from J, leaving 8 bases between them. CDR3 amino acids: CAWSVSNHEQFF. The CDR3 DNA reads as TGTGCCTGGAGTGTGAGTAACCATGAGCAGTTCTTC.

This clonotype was detected ten times or more. The chain carries TRBV5-1 and TRBJ2-5, with 8 bases matching TRBD2. Trimming at V came to 2 bases and at J to 1 base, leaving 10 bases not matched to a gene. Germline lookup yields CDR1 SGHRS and CDR2 YFSETQ. The CDR3 has 17 amino acids. CDR3 sequence: CASSFNLLAASQETQYF. As DNA, the CDR3 is TGCGCCAGCAGCTTTAATTTACTAGCGGCGTCCCAAGAGACCCAGTACTTC. The full variable domain, completed using reference TRBV5-1 and TRBJ2-5, is KAGVTQTPRYLIKTRGQQVTLSCSPISGHRSVSWYQQTPGQGLQFLFEYFSETQRNKGNFPGRFSGRQFSNSRSEMNVSTLELGDSALYLCASSFNLLAASQETQYFGPGTRLLVL.

A remark on this clonotype: A much larger clone is a single base away; this may be a read error. The chain recombines TRBV7-3 with TRBJ2-1; 9 nucleotides match TRBD1. CDR3 length equals 14 residues. Per the germline V gene, CDR1 is SGHTA and CDR2 is FQGTGA. CDR3 sequence (DNA): TGTGCCATCAGCTCGGGACAGGGCGGCGATGAGCAGTTCTTC. Its protein is CAISSGQGGDEQFF.

This clonotype was picked up many times. The V call is TRBV7-2, the J call TRBJ2-3, with 7 nucleotides matching TRBD2. The J segment lost 5 bases and the V segment lost 3 bases, leaving 2 bases of the junction unmatched. Germline CDR1 reads SGHTA; CDR2 reads FQGNSA. CDR3 length: 13 amino acids. The CDR3 is CASSFGGKDTQYF. The CDR3 coding sequence is TGTGCCAGCAGCTTCGGGGGGAAAGATACGCAGTATTTT. Full variable domain (rest looked up from reference TRBV7-2 and TRBJ2-3): GAGVSQSPSNKVTEKGKDVELRCDPISGHTALYWYRQSLGQGLEFLIYFQGNSAPDKSGLPSDRFSAERTGGSVSTLTIQRTQQEDSAVYLCASSFGGKDTQYFGPGTRLTVL.

This clonotype was counted many times. The chain employs TRBV9 and TRBJ1-1; D is undetermined. This CDR3 is built from 14 residues. Germline V gene sequence: CDR1 SGDLS, CDR2 YYNGEE. Trimming stripped 4 bases from V and 1 base from J, with 11 bases between. The CDR3 here is CASSHFEGNTEAFF. For the CDR3, the DNA is TGTGCCAGCAGCCACTTTGAAGGGAACACTGAAGCTTTCTTT.

This clonotype was recorded at least ten times. The V gene is TRBV5-1, the J gene TRBJ1-4; D gene unclear. This CDR3 region has 13 residues. Germline lookup yields CDR1 SGHRS and CDR2 YFSETQ. Trimming removed 0 bases at V and 8 bases at J, with 8 bases between. The CDR3 sequence: CASSLEVREKLFF. CDR3 bases: TGCGCCAGCAGCTTGGAAGTGCGGGAAAAACTGTTTTTT.

This clonotype appeared many times. This CDR3 reads CATSRSLSYEQYF. DNA of the CDR3: TGTGCCACCAGCAGATCACTCTCCTACGAGCAGTACTTC. The J gene is TRBJ2-7, the V gene TRBV15; D gene ambiguous. Trimming took 2 bases from V and 0 from J, leaving 5 bases between them. This CDR3 spans 13 amino acids. CDR1 is LNHNV and CDR2 is YYDKDF in the germline V gene (reference sequence).

The J gene is TRBJ1-4, the V gene TRBV4-1; 7 positions match TRBD1. Germline lookup yields CDR1 MGHRA and CDR2 YSYEKL. The ends lost 2 bases at V and 3 bases at J; junction bases unmatched: 6. This CDR3 region has 16 residues. CDR3 DNA sequence: TGCGCCAGCAGCCAAACCGGGACAGTCGCTAATGAAAAACTGTTTTTT. Protein: CASSQTGTVANEKLFF.

This clonotype was detected ten times or more. The CDR3 sequence: CASSLSGGSYEQYF. DNA for the CDR3: TGTGCCAGCAGCTTAAGCGGGGGCTCCTACGAGCAGTACTTC. This chain connects TRBV7-3 to TRBJ2-7, with 7 bases lining up with TRBD2. Unmatched junction bases numbered 0, after V lost 1 base and J lost 0 bases. Germline V gives CDR1 SGHTA, CDR2 FQGTGA. This CDR3 has 14 amino acids.

In this sample, this clonotype turned up many times. The chain links TRBV20-1 to TRBJ1-2, with a tentative D call TRBD1 (6 bases). The V gene lost 6 bases and the J gene lost 6 bases, with 23 bases spanning the gap. The CDR3 extends over 15 amino acids. Germline V CDR1 and CDR2: DFQATT, SNEGSKA (reference sequence). As DNA, the CDR3 is TGCAGTGCCCCCTACAGGGCCACGACCTCTAATGGCTACACCTTC. Its translation is CSAPYRATTSNGYTF.

This clonotype was counted at least ten times. This chain's CDR3 is CATMGRRTEAYEQYF. The CDR3 DNA reads as TGTGCCACGATGGGGCGTCGGACAGAGGCCTACGAGCAGTACTTC. The chain joins TRBV10-3 to TRBJ2-7; D perhaps matches TRBD1 (6 bases). Trimming cost V 10 bases and J 2 bases, with 21 bases left between them. The CDR3 is made up of 15 amino acids. Per germline, CDR1 ENHRY and CDR2 SYGVKD.

This clonotype was recorded many times. J is TRBJ1-1 and V is TRBV5-1; TRBD1 matches 8 bases. With V trimmed by 4 bases and J by 5 bases, 7 bases remained unmatched. The CDR3 extends over 14 amino acids. Germline V gives CDR1 SGHRS, CDR2 YFSETQ. CDR3 in DNA: TGCGCCAGCAGCCAAGGACAGGGTGGGACTGAAGCTTTCTTT. Protein sequence: CASSQGQGGTEAFF.

This clonotype came up many times. The V and J genes are TRBV12-3 or TRBV12-4 and TRBJ2-4; 8 bases fit TRBD1. The CDR3 spans 14 residues. The trim removed 7 bases at V and 5 bases at J, leaving 7 bases unmatched. CDR3 residues: CASTSPGQENIQYF. In nucleotides, the CDR3 is TGTGCCAGCACCTCCCCGGGACAGGAAAACATTCAGTACTTC.

This clonotype was seen at least ten times. The gene calls are TRBV20-1 and TRBJ1-5; TRBD1 aligns across 7 bases. Trimming removed 6 bases from V and 0 bases from J; junction bases left unmatched: 14. The germline V gene has CDR1 DFQATT and CDR2 SNEGSKA (reference sequence). CDR3 size: 17 residues. The CDR3 loop reads CSAQGGTAHYSNQPQHF. The DNA of the CDR3 is TGCAGTGCCCAGGGAGGGACAGCACACTATAGCAATCAGCCCCAGCATTTT.